This T cell receptor (delta chain) was captured by sequencing in a study of Vδ1+ human thymocytes. Findings and caveats of the study: In the thymus, TRG and TRD repertoires looked highly polyclonal with Gaussian CDR3 lengths. Unlike peripheral blood Vdelta1+ controls, thymic delta-chain sequences included around 18% Vdelta2 and few Vdelta3. TRG sequences recurred across donors, whereas TRD sequences stayed essentially private.

A remark on this clone: Its antigen is unidentified.

The germline V gene has CDR1 TSWWSYY and CDR2 QGS. The junction had 17 bases not matched to a gene; V was cut back by 1 base and J by 0 bases. There are 22 residues in the CDR3. Extracted RNA was reverse transcribed into cDNA. Pooled V-gene forward primers with one constant-region reverse primer generated the CDR3 amplicons by multiplex PCR. TCRdb processed the multiplex PCR reads again with the CATT caller. The profile shows fewer than 90,000 delta-chain clones, around 35% of them singletons. Purity of the sorted Vdelta1+ thymocytes ranged from roughly 98% to 99.6%. V and J are TRDV1 and TRDJ1, with 13 positions matching TRDD3. Sequenced input: Vdelta1+ gamma-delta thymocytes from the thymus. The subset was: FACS-sorted CD3+ TCRalphabeta- TCRVdelta1+ TCRVdelta2- thymocytes. This sequence was found in a boy in the first two years of life who had congenital heart surgery. The CDR3 nucleotides read TGTGCTCTTGGGGAACATCCCCCGACTGGGGGATACGGTTGCCCGTACACCGATAAACTCATCTTT. Translating it yields CALGEHPPTGGYGCPYTDKLIF.